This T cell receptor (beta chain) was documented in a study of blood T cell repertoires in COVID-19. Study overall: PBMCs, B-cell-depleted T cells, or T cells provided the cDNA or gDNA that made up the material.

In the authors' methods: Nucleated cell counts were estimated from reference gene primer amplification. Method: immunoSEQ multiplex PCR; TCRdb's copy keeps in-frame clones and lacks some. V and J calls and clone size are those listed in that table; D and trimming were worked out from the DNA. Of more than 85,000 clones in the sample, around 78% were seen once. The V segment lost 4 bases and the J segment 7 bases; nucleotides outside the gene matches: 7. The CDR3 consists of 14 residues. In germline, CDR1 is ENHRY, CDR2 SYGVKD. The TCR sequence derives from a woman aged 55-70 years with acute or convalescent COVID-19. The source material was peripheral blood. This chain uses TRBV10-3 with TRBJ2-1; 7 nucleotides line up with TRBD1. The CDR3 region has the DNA TGTGCCATCAGTGGTACAGGGGTTGGGAATGAGCAGTTCTTC. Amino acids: CAISGTGVGNEQFF.